Included here is one T cell receptor beta chain sequence, with context. This study enrolled people aged about 18 to 90 from about two dozen US geographic areas. These data belong to a study of blood T cell repertoires in COVID-19. Whole-study context: Italy, Spain and the United States were the sources of the convalescent and acute COVID-19 samples.

Sequencing was performed with immunoSEQ multiplex PCR; in TCRdb, only in-frame clones are kept and a portion is missing. The sample records 250,000 or so clones, about 87% being singletons. Per germline, CDR1 SGHNT and CDR2 YYREEE (reference sequence). The CDR3 is made up of 14 amino acids. Trimming left V 1 base short and J 3 bases short, with 7 bases between. The TCR sequence derives from a woman aged 25 to 39 with acute COVID-19. This sequence joins TRBV5-4 and TRBJ2-2, with D possibly TRBD1 on 6 matching bases. The source material was PBMCs or T cells enriched from blood (not recorded which). CDR3 protein: CASSLKGDTGELFF. In nucleotides, the CDR3 is TGTGCCAGCAGCTTGAAGGGGGACACCGGGGAGCTGTTTTTT.